Listed below are T cell receptor beta chains from one sample, sequenced in a study of blood T cell repertoires in COVID-19. The protocol was immunoSEQ multiplex PCR, while the TCRdb copy is restricted to in-frame clones and leaves out a portion. The table has roughly 79,000 clones, approximately 90% seen once. Sequences were obtained from peripheral blood. Every receptor here comes from a woman aged 45-65 years with acute or convalescent COVID-19. The CDR3 runs from the conserved cysteine through the conserved F or W. Each record gives: J gene, V gene, D gene, clone size, CDR3 DNA, CDR3 protein. The D gene is left open where the match is weak. Clone sizes are given selectively: once, few, many, or a class where the clone is expanded.

TRBJ2-7 | TRBV24-1 | TRBD1 | NA | TGTGCCACCAGTGATCCCGGGACAGGCGTCTACGAGCAGTACTTC | CATSDPGTGVYEQYF
TRBJ2-2 | TRBV5-4 | TRBD2 | NA | TGTGCCAGCAGCTCCCGACTAGCGGGTAACACCGGGGAGCTGTTTTTT | CASSSRLAGNTGELFF
TRBJ2-3 | TRBV7-6 | NA | NA | TGTGCCAGCAGCTTAGCGGCCGGACACACAGATACGCAGTATTTT | CASSLAAGHTDTQYF
TRBJ1-2 | TRBV4-1 | TRBD1 | NA | TGCGCCAGCAGATCTCCGGGACAGGGGCATGGCTACACCTTC | CASRSPGQGHGYTF
TRBJ1-1 | TRBV13 | NA | NA | TGTGCCAGCAGCTTAGAGTTTCAGGGTGCGGCTTTCTTT | CASSLEFQGAAFF
TRBJ1-4 | TRBV2 | TRBD1 | NA | TGTGCCAGCAGTCGAACAGGGGTTGATGAAAAACTGTTTTTT | CASSRTGVDEKLFF
TRBJ1-1 | TRBV10-2 | NA | NA | TGCGCCAGCAGCTTACCCCACAGGGCTATGAACACTGAAGCTTTCTTT | CASSLPHRAMNTEAFF
TRBJ1-4 | TRBV29-1 | TRBD1 | NA | TGCAGCGTGGGACAGGGGTCAACTAATGAAAAACTGTTTTTT | CSVGQGSTNEKLFF
TRBJ2-3 | TRBV19 | TRBD1 | NA | TGTGCCAGTACTCCCCGACAGGGCGGTGCAGATACGCAGTATTTT | CASTPRQGGADTQYF
TRBJ1-1 | TRBV30 | NA | few | TGTGCCTGGGACAGGCAGAACACTGAAGCTTTCTTT | CAWDRQNTEAFF
TRBJ1-1 | TRBV6-5 | TRBD1 | NA | TGTGCCAGCTTAGGACAGGGGAGAGAAGCTTTCTTT | CASLGQGREAFF
TRBJ2-1 | TRBV10-2 | NA | NA | TGCGCCAGCAGTGAGTCGTATTGGGGGGGGGCCGGTAATGAGCAGTTCTTC | CASSESYWGGAGNEQFF
TRBJ1-5 | TRBV6-5 | NA | NA | TGTGCCAGCAGCCAGGGATTGCGAGGCAATCAGCCCCAGCATTTT | CASSQGLRGNQPQHF
TRBJ1-4 | TRBV7-9 | NA | NA | TGTGCCAGCAGACGCGGGGCACAGGAGAGATTTGCAACTAATGAAAAACTGTTTTTT | CASRRGAQERFATNEKLFF
TRBJ2-2 | TRBV6-5 | TRBD1 | NA | TGTGCCAGCAGCGAGGGACAGGTCACCACCGGGGAGCTGTTTTTT | CASSEGQVTTGELFF
TRBJ1-1 | TRBV3-1/TRBV3-2 | NA | NA | TGTGCCAGCAGCCAAGATCGGGGCAGGGGCTTGAACACTGAAGCTTTCTTT | CASSQDRGRGLNTEAFF
TRBJ2-5 | TRBV11-2 | TRBD2 | NA | TGTGCCAGCAGCGTGGGCCTCCGGGAGGGAGAGACCCAGTACTTC | CASSVGLREGETQYF
TRBJ2-7 | TRBV10-3 | TRBD1 | few | TGTGCCATCAGTGAGTTGGGGACAGGCTCCTACGAGCAGTACTTC | CAISELGTGSYEQYF
TRBJ2-4 | TRBV7-3 | TRBD2 | NA | TGTGCCAGCAGCCCGGGGACTAGCAAAAACATTCAGTACTTC | CASSPGTSKNIQYF
TRBJ1-1 | TRBV12-3/TRBV12-4 | TRBD1 | NA | TGTGCCAGCGGGACAGGGGCGGGCACTGAAGCTTTCTTT | CASGTGAGTEAFF
TRBJ1-1 | TRBV14 | TRBD1 | NA | TGTGCCAGCAGGGAACCGACAGGGTTGGCTTTCTTT | CASREPTGLAFF
TRBJ2-3 | TRBV6-2/TRBV6-3 | NA | NA | TGTGCCAGCAGTTGGGCTGCTGCCACAGATACGCAGTATTTT | CASSWAAATDTQYF
TRBJ2-5 | TRBV19 | TRBD2 | NA | TGTGCCAGTAGTATAGGACTAGCGGGAGGGGTTGGAGAGACCCAGTACTTC | CASSIGLAGGVGETQYF
TRBJ1-6 | TRBV5-1 | NA | NA | TGCGCCAGCAGCGTGGAAGAGCCCTATAATTCACCCCTCCACTTT | CASSVEEPYNSPLHF
TRBJ2-1 | TRBV3-1/TRBV3-2 | TRBD2 | NA | TGTGCCAGCAGCCAAGTTAGCGGGAGGAACAATGAGCAGTTCTTC | CASSQVSGRNNEQFF
TRBJ1-3 | TRBV30 | TRBD1 | NA | TGTGCCTATGCCGGGACAGGGAGTTACTCTGGAAACACCATATATTTT | CAYAGTGSYSGNTIYF
TRBJ1-3 | TRBV30 | NA | NA | TGTGCCTGGAGTCCCGGGTCCACCTCTGGAAACACCATATATTTT | CAWSPGSTSGNTIYF
TRBJ2-1 | TRBV4-3 | TRBD2 | NA | TGCGCCAGCAGCCAAGTCCCCCGGGAGGGTAACAATGAGCAGTTCTTC | CASSQVPREGNNEQFF
TRBJ1-2 | TRBV9 | NA | once | TGTGCCAGCAGCTCCCAGGACAGCAACTATGGCTACACCTTC | CASSSQDSNYGYTF
TRBJ1-1 | TRBV7-6 | NA | NA | TGTGCCAGCAGCTTAGGAGCAGGGTCGAACACTGAAGCTTTCTTT | CASSLGAGSNTEAFF
TRBJ2-7 | TRBV4-2 | NA | NA | TGTGCCAGCAGCCAAGATAGCCACATCGAGCAGTACTTC | CASSQDSHIEQYF
TRBJ1-2 | TRBV2 | NA | NA | TGTGCCAGCAGTGATGGTGGGAGGACTGGCCGCTTC | CASSDGGRTGRF
TRBJ2-3 | TRBV7-9 | TRBD2 | NA | TGTGCCAGCAGCTTAGGGGACCTTAGCGGGGGCTTCACAGATACGCAGTATTTT | CASSLGDLSGGFTDTQYF
TRBJ2-3 | TRBV3-1/TRBV3-2 | TRBD1 | NA | TGTGCCAGCAGCCTAGATGAGACAGGGACAGATACGCAGTATTTT | CASSLDETGTDTQYF
TRBJ2-1 | TRBV19 | TRBD2 | NA | TGTGCCAGTAGCAAAGGACTAGCGGGAGGAAAGGAGTTCTTC | CASSKGLAGGKEFF
TRBJ1-2 | TRBV12-1 | NA | NA | TGTGCCAGCAGCCCTCGAACAGGGTTTTCGGATGGCTACACCTTC | CASSPRTGFSDGYTF
TRBJ2-1 | TRBV4-2 | NA | NA | TGTGCCAGCAGCCCGGCCATTAGCGGAACCCAGTACAATGAGCAGTTCTTC | CASSPAISGTQYNEQFF
TRBJ2-1 | TRBV6-2/TRBV6-3 | NA | NA | TGTGCCAGCAGTTTGTGGGGGCGCGGGAGCACCACGAATGAGCAGTTCTTC | CASSLWGRGSTTNEQFF
TRBJ1-3 | TRBV6-5 | TRBD1 | NA | TGTGCCAGCAGTCGGACAGGGGCTGGAAACACCATATATTTT | CASSRTGAGNTIYF
TRBJ2-6 | TRBV25-1 | NA | once | TGTGCCAGCAGTGAAGGGGGGACCTGGGCCAACGTCCTGACTTTC | CASSEGGTWANVLTF
TRBJ2-3 | TRBV4-3 | NA | NA | TGCGCCAGCTCGGGTGGCGGGACGGGCGCAGATACGCAGTATTTT | CASSGGGTGADTQYF
TRBJ2-7 | TRBV15 | NA | NA | TGTGCCACCAGCAGAGATGCGGGTCGGGGCGAGCAGTACTTC | CATSRDAGRGEQYF
TRBJ1-5 | TRBV4-1 | TRBD1 | many | TGCGCCAGCAGCCAAGATCGGGGACAGGGGACTCAGCCCCAGCATTTT | CASSQDRGQGTQPQHF
TRBJ2-3 | TRBV10-3 | TRBD2 | NA | TGTGCCATCAGTGAGTCTGGGACTAGCAAATCAGATACGCAGTATTTT | CAISESGTSKSDTQYF
TRBJ2-7 | TRBV7-2 | TRBD2 | NA | TGTGCCAGCAGCTCAACTAGCGGGTTTACCTACGAGCAGTACTTC | CASSSTSGFTYEQYF
TRBJ1-1 | TRBV5-6 | TRBD1 | NA | TGTGCCAGCAGCTCGGGACAGGGTGTTACTGAAGCTTTCTTT | CASSSGQGVTEAFF
TRBJ2-5 | TRBV5-1 | TRBD2 | NA | TGCGCCAGCAGCCCGTTTCCTAGCGGGGGGACCTTCGGGGAGACCCAGTACTTC | CASSPFPSGGTFGETQYF
TRBJ2-2 | TRBV27 | TRBD1 | NA | TGTGCCAGCAGTTTATGGGACAGGGTTAACACCGGGGAGCTGTTTTTT | CASSLWDRVNTGELFF
TRBJ1-1 | TRBV5-4 | NA | NA | TGTGCCAGCACCAAATACAGGAACACTGAAGCTTTCTTT | CASTKYRNTEAFF
TRBJ2-7 | TRBV9 | TRBD1 | NA | TGTGCCAGCAGCCTGACAGGGGGCGAGCTTAGCGAGCAGTACTTC | CASSLTGGELSEQYF
TRBJ2-2 | TRBV24-1 | NA | NA | TGTGCCGCCGGAGACAGTCGAAACACCGGGGAGCTGTTTTTT | CAAGDSRNTGELFF
TRBJ1-5 | TRBV2 | TRBD1 | NA | TGTGCCAGCAGGGCTACAGGGGGCGTGGGGAACACGCCCCAGCATTTT | CASRATGGVGNTPQHF
TRBJ1-1 | TRBV19 | TRBD1 | NA | TGTGCCAGTACCTGGGACAGGGAGAACACTGAAGCTTTCTTT | CASTWDRENTEAFF
TRBJ1-2 | TRBV5-6 | NA | NA | TGTGCCAGCAGCCCCCCCGCCCGGACACGAAACTATGGCTACACCTTC | CASSPPARTRNYGYTF
TRBJ2-4 | TRBV5-1 | NA | few | TGCGCCAGCAGCTTGTCCTTAGCCAAAAACATTCAGTACTTC | CASSLSLAKNIQYF
TRBJ2-7 | TRBV6-5 | TRBD2 | NA | TGTGCCAGCAGCGAGACTAGCGTCGACGAGCAGTACTTC | CASSETSVDEQYF
TRBJ2-1 | TRBV5-6 | NA | NA | TGTGCCAGCAGCTCAGGGTGGCACAATGAGCAGTTCTTC | CASSSGWHNEQFF